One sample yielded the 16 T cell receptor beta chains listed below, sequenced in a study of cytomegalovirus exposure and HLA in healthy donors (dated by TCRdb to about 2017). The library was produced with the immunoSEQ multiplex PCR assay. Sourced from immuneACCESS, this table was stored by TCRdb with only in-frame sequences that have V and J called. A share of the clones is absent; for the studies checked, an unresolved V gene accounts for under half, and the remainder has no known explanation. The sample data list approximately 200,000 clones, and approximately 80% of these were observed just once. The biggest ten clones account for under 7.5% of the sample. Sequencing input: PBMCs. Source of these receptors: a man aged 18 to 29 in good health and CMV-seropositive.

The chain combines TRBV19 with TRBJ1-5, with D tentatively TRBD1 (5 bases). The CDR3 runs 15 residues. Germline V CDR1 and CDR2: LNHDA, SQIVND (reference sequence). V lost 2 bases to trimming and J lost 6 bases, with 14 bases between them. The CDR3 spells CASSITAREGQPQHF. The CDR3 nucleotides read TGTGCCAGTAGTATAACGGCCAGGGAAGGTCAGCCCCAGCATTTT.

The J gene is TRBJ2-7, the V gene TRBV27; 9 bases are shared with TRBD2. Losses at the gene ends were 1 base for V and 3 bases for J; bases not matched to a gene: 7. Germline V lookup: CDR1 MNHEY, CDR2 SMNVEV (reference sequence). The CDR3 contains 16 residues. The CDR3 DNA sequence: TGTGCCAGCAGTTTATATGGGCGGGAGGGCCTCTACGAGCAGTACTTC. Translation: CASSLYGREGLYEQYF.

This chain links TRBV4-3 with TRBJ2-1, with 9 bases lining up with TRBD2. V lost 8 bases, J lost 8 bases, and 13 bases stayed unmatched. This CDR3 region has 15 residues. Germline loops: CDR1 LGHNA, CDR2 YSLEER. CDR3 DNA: TGCGCCAGCTCCCAGAGTCGACTAGCGGTCGATGAGCAGTTCTTC. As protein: CASSQSRLAVDEQFF.

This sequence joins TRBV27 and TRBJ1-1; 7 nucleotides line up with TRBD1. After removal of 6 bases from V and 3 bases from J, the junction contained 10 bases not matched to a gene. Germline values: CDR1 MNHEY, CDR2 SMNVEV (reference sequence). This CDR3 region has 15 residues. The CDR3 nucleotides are TGTGCCAGCAGCACGAACAGGGGCGTGGACACTGAAGCTTTCTTT. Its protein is CASSTNRGVDTEAFF.

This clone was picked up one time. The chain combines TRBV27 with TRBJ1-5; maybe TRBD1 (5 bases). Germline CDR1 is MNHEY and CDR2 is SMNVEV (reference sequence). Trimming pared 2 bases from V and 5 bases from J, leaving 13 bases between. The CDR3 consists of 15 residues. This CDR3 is CASSLGPGVDQPQHF. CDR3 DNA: TGTGCCAGCAGTTTAGGGCCGGGGGTGGATCAGCCCCAGCATTTT.

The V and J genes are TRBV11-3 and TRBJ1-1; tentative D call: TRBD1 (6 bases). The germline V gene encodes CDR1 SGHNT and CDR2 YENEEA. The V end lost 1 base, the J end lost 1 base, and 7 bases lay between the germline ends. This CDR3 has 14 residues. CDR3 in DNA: TGTGCCAGCAGCTTAGGGGGACAGAACACTGAAGCTTTCTTT. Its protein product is CASSLGGQNTEAFF.

As DNA, the CDR3 is TGCGCCAGCAGCTTGGCCAGGTCTCCAGATACGCAGTATTTT. This encodes CASSLARSPDTQYF. The chain combines TRBV5-1 with TRBJ2-3; D is ambiguous. Germline CDR1 is SGHRS and CDR2 is YFSETQ. The V gene lost 0 bases and the J gene lost 4 bases, with 9 bases spanning the gap. The CDR3 loop spans 14 amino acids.

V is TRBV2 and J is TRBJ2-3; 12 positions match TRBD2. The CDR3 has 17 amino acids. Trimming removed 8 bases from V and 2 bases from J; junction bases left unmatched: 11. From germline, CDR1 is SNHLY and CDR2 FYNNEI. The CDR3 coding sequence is TGTGCCAGCGGATCCTTCGCTAGCGGGAGGGCCACAGATACGCAGTATTTT. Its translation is CASGSFASGRATDTQYF.

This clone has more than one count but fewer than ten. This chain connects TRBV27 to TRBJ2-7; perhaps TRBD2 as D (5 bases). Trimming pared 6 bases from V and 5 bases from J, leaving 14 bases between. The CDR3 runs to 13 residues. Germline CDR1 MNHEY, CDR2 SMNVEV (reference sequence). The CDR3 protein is CASSPGVSHEQYF. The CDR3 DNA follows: TGTGCCAGCAGCCCCGGGGTAAGCCACGAGCAGTACTTC.

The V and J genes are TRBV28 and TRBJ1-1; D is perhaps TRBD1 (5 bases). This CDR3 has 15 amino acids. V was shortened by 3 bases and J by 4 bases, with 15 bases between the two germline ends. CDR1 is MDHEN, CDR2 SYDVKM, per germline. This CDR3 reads CASSLGSGRFTEAFF. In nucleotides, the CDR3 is TGTGCCAGCAGTTTGGGGTCAGGGAGGTTCACTGAAGCTTTCTTT.

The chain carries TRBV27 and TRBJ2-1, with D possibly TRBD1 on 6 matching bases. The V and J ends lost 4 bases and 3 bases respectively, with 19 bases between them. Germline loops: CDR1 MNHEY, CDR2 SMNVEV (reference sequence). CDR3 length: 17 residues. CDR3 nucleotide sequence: TGTGCCAGCAGTTACGCAAACACCGGGACACTCTACAATGAGCAGTTCTTC. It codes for CASSYANTGTLYNEQFF.

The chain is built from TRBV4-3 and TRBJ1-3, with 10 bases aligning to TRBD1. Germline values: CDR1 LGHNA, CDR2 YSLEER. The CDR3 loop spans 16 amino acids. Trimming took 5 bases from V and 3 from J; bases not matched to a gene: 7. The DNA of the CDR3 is TGCGCCAGCAGCTTGTCCGGGACAGGGGATGGAAACACCATATATTTT. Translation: CASSLSGTGDGNTIYF.

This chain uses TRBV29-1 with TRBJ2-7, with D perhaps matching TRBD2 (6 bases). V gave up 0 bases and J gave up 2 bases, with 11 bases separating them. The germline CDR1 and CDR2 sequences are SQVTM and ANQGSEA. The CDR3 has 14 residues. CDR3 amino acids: CSVEDRGGTYEQYF. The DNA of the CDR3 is TGCAGCGTTGAAGATCGGGGCGGGACCTACGAGCAGTACTTC.

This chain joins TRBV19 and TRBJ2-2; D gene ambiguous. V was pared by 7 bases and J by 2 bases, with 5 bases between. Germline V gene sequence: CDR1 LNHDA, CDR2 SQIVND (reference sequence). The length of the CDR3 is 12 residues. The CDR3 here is CASTLNTGELFF. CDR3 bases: TGTGCCAGTACCTTAAACACCGGGGAGCTGTTTTTT.

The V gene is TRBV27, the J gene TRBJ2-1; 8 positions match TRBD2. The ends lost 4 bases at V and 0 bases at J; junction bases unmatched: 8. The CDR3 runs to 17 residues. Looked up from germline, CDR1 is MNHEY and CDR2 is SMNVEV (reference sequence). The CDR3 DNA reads TGTGCCAGCAGTTCACCCCCGACTAGCGTCTCCTACAATGAGCAGTTCTTC. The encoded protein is CASSSPPTSVSYNEQFF.

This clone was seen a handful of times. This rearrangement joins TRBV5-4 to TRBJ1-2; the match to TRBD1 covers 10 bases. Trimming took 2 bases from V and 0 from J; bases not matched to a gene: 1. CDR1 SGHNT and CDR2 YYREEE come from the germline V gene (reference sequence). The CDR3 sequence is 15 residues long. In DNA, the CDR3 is TGTGCCAGCAGCTTTGGACAGGGGGCTAACTATGGCTACACCTTC. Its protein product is CASSFGQGANYGYTF.